The entry below describes one T cell receptor (beta chain). The table lists this clonotype with many counts. Which antigen it targets is not known. Nothing much larger sits one base from this clone, and base qualities are not available. This entry belongs to a study of regulatory T cells in long-lasting Graves disease (dated by TCRdb to the early 2020s). Regarding the complete study: Newly diagnosed Graves' disease patients had taken antithyroid drugs for less than 3 months. Patients with persistent Graves' disease were compared with patients with newly diagnosed Graves' disease using TCR sequencing and RNA sequencing of peripheral blood. The study was conducted in China and was registered as a clinical trial. TCR sequencing covered about 13 persistent and about 20 newly diagnosed Graves' disease patients, around 33 samples in total. What the work shows at the level of the full study, not this receptor alone: Sequencing and analysis were restricted to the TCR beta chain. Patients with persistent disease shared more public clonotypes (about 3,000) than newly diagnosed patients did (about 1,000). The authors acknowledged the small sample size as a limitation that may reduce accuracy. Because the primary lesion, thyroid tissue, could not be accessed, the study looked at peripheral blood alone. Persistent disease showed preferential use of TRBV28, TRBJ1-2 and TRBJ2-5, whereas newly diagnosed disease favored TRBV20-1 and TRBJ2-1. Compared with newly diagnosed patients, patients with persistent Graves' disease had lower TCR Shannon entropy and fewer highly expanded clones, which suggests clonal expansion.

The germline V gene (reference sequence) supplies CDR1 MNHEY and CDR2 SMNVEV. Trimming removed 5 bases from V and 10 bases from J, leaving 20 bases between the germline ends. CDR3 length: 14 amino acids, cysteine to phenylalanine. Only the CDR3 portion is preserved as DNA: 42 bases, with reading frame beginning at the first base. The receptor library was made with multiplex PCR. Data came from an Illumina HiSeq 4000. CDR3 regions were amplified by Arm-PCR with iRepertoire HTBI primers to construct TCR beta libraries. Before sequencing, the PCR products underwent gel purification. Regarding the original processing steps: Across samples, 55 to 80 TRBV and 15 or so TRBJ segments were identified and used for gene usage analysis of CDR3 amino acid clonotypes. Filtered high-quality paired reads were merged into contigs using COPE and FqMerger. Contigs were aligned with BLAST to IMGT TRBV, TRBD and TRBJ reference genes, and CDR3 was defined per IMGT. Highly expanded clones were defined as clonotypes with a frequency above 0.1%. Shannon entropy was used to measure repertoire diversity, and the Gini coefficient was used to measure V-J evenness. A clonotype found in more than one individual was treated as public. The public reads were reanalyzed by TCRdb: fastp trimming at Q25, MiXCR alignment, in-frame beta chains only. Under each unique CDR3 protein, matching rows form one entry showing the most common genes and DNA. V and J calls and clone size were set by TCRdb, not the authors. This sample lists 450,000 to 600,000 distinct CDR3 sequences; 13% were detected once. The ten largest clones take up approximately 9.3% of the sample.

The time point label, as the study defines it: newly diagnosed GD, antithyroid drugs for less than 3 months. RNA was extracted from PBMCs in TRIzol for both TCR sequencing and RNA sequencing. Graves' disease was diagnosed according to American Thyroid Association guidelines. Recruitment of patients was carried out at an endocrinology department in Xi'an, China. Each patient gave roughly 8.4 milliliters of peripheral blood, collected in an EDTA anticoagulant tube. Ficoll Paque Plus density gradient separation was used to isolate PBMCs, and no further T cell sorting was performed. RNA quality was checked with an Agilent 2100 Bioanalyzer and agarose gel, and concentration with a NanoDrop 2000. The same data also contributed to another study, on T cells in Graves' hyperthyroidism and ophthalmopathy. The second study's authors report: Graves' hyperthyroidism was defined as stable when no progression to ophthalmopathy occurred over 18 months of follow-up. The hyperthyroidism patients were between 18 and 65 years old and newly diagnosed, with a disease duration of less than 2 months. The study excluded patients with uncontrolled infections, other autoimmune diseases, pregnancy or lactation. Diagnoses relied on clinical symptoms, serum thyroxine and TRAb, thyroid ultrasound and orbital computed tomography. The first round of RT-PCR for the TCR CDR3 was performed with the HTBI primer set and the Qiagen OneStep RT-PCR kit. Most expanded thyroid clonotypes (frequency above 0.001) were also detected in blood, suggesting blood repertoires may reflect thyroid immune responses. A model built on a 13 V-J signature distinguished ophthalmopathy from stable hyperthyroidism, reaching 85% to 90% sensitivity and about 81% specificity in cross-validation and 80%/75% in testing. In validation, the model predicted progression to ophthalmopathy with 55% to 71% sensitivity and roughly 72% specificity, a median of about 6.7 months before onset. A discovery cohort of roughly 100 patients, about 44 with Graves' ophthalmopathy and approximately 57 with stable Graves' hyperthyroidism, was used to find distinguishing TCR V-J signatures. Prospective prediction of ophthalmopathy was tested in an independent validation cohort of fewer than 20 hyperthyroidism patients and around 16 patients who later progressed to ophthalmopathy. The 100 or so discovery patients were randomly split 7:3 into training and test sets. In about 6 Graves' hyperthyroidism patients, the study also compared T-cell repertoires from thyroid tissue with T-cell repertoires from blood. Following sampling, methimazole starting at 30 mg daily was given to hyperthyroidism patients, and high-dose intravenous methylprednisolone was given to ophthalmopathy patients. The libraries were constructed in a second round of multiplex PCR and then size-selected and purified. Libraries were sequenced paired-end with 100 bp reads on an Illumina HiSeq2000. SOAPnuke was used to process the raw data, throwing out any read that contained adapters or uncalled bases, had a mean Phred below 15, or lacked an exact constant-primer or identifier match. COPE v1.2.5 was used to merge high-quality paired reads, and clonotypes were defined as unique nucleotide sequences. Clonotypes were aligned to IMGT TRBV, TRBD and TRBJ reference segments using MiTCR v1.1. Only V-J combinations with frequency above 0.0001, covering 99% to 99.2% of repertoires, were analysed. The TCS score was defined as the ratio of F50 (clonal expansion) to E x V (chaos), calculated using BLOSUM62-based TCRdist between CDR3 peptides within each V-J. Welch's t-statistics and random forest reduced fewer than 550 V-J features to under 15, which were used in a naive Bayes classifier (R e1071). Sample size was not statistically predetermined, and investigators were not blinded to group allocation. TCR Vbeta CDR3 sequencing of 130 to 150 peripheral blood samples (43 ophthalmopathy, 75 to 85 hyperthyroidism and roughly 17 progressor patients) is reported in the paper.

This chain joins TRBV27 to TRBJ1-1, with no D gene named confidently. The sample was peripheral blood mononuclear cells (PBMCs), taken at new diagnosis, from a patient treated with antithyroid drugs. The TCR sequence derives from a man aged 25 to 45 with Graves disease. Donor details come from another sample of the same person, matched by shared clones. The DNA sequence is as follows: TGTGCCAGCAGTGTTTATCTAGGTCAATCACCAGCTTTCTTT. It translates to CASSVYLGQSPAFF.